Listed below are T cell receptor beta chains from one sample, sequenced in a study of blood T cell repertoires in COVID-19. The table came from immunoSEQ multiplex PCR; TCRdb's copy has only in-frame clones and leaves some out. This sample has about 180,000 clones, with roughly 86% found just once. The sequenced sample was peripheral blood. The source is a man aged 50 to 60 with active or convalescent COVID-19. CDR3s include the opening cysteine and the closing phenylalanine or tryptophan. A D gene is named only where the DNA matches it firmly.

V gene: TRBV6-5
J gene: TRBJ1-2
D gene: NA
CDR3 protein: CASSYGSYGYTF

V gene: TRBV2
J gene: TRBJ1-5
D gene: NA
CDR3 protein: CASSEDWGTDQPQHF

V gene: TRBV19
J gene: TRBJ1-2
D gene: TRBD1
CDR3 protein: CASSPLGQGAYGYTF

V gene: TRBV5-4
J gene: TRBJ2-5
D gene: TRBD1
CDR3 protein: CASSSGTAPRRETQYF

V gene: TRBV4-2
J gene: TRBJ2-5
D gene: TRBD2
CDR3 protein: CASSQVNVAGGQETQYF

V gene: TRBV12-5
J gene: TRBJ1-1
D gene: TRBD1
CDR3 protein: CASGPSQGATEAFF

V gene: TRBV2
J gene: TRBJ1-6
D gene: TRBD1
CDR3 protein: CASSVAGGSSPLHF

V gene: TRBV4-1
J gene: TRBJ1-2
D gene: NA
CDR3 protein: CASSQEGQSRGYTF

V gene: TRBV24-1
J gene: TRBJ2-1
D gene: TRBD1
CDR3 protein: CATSESGTGGMDEQFF

V gene: TRBV2
J gene: TRBJ2-1
D gene: TRBD2
CDR3 protein: CASSEGSGGIEQFF

V gene: TRBV27
J gene: TRBJ1-5
D gene: NA
CDR3 protein: CASSLGNQGNQPQHF

V gene: TRBV7-5
J gene: TRBJ2-5
D gene: NA
CDR3 protein: CAGGGTGTQETQYF

V gene: TRBV7-8
J gene: TRBJ2-7
D gene: TRBD2
CDR3 protein: CASSLGTSGSHEQYF

V gene: TRBV5-8
J gene: TRBJ1-1
D gene: NA
CDR3 protein: CASSLGSSNTEAFF

V gene: TRBV24-1
J gene: TRBJ1-5
D gene: TRBD1
CDR3 protein: CATSDGDRGNQPQHF

V gene: TRBV4-3
J gene: TRBJ2-3
D gene: NA
CDR3 protein: CASSRTRLRRDTQYF

V gene: TRBV2
J gene: TRBJ1-1
D gene: NA
CDR3 protein: CASSVDLGNTEAFF